What follows is one TCR beta chain and its context. This CDR3 has 16 residues. V lost 6 bases and J lost 4; bases outside the gene matches: 9. Per germline, CDR1 KGHDR and CDR2 SFDVKD. The sample originates from a study of T cells in Graves' hyperthyroidism and ophthalmopathy. RNA transcripts gave rise to amplified TCR beta CDR3 regions. HTBI primers were used for first-round RT-PCR of the TCR CDR3. TCRdb re-called the multiplex PCR reads with MiXCR, one entry per CDR3 protein. The profile shows 500,000 to 800,000 distinct CDR3 sequences, around 15% of them singletons. The sequence derives from a woman aged 45-60 years with Graves' ophthalmopathy. Sequenced input: blood. The chain links TRBV24-1 to TRBJ2-3; 10 nucleotides line up with TRBD2. CDR3: CATSSRASGSPDTQYF. The CDR3 coding sequence is TGTGCCACCAGTTCAAGGGCTAGCGGGAGCCCAGATACGCAGTATTTT.